Presented here are 23 T cell receptor beta chains from one specimen sequenced in a study of cytomegalovirus exposure and HLA in healthy donors (TCRdb year 2017). The method behind the library was the immunoSEQ multiplex PCR assay. For the multiplex PCR, a mixture combining 60 forward primers for TCR Vbeta segments and 13 reverse primers for TCR Jbeta segments was used. Held by TCRdb, this immuneACCESS table contains in-frame sequences only and omits some clones. Under half of the omission traces to an unresolved V gene where checked; the cause of the rest is unknown. This sample gives approximately 110,000 clones in total; about 13% of them show up just once. The ten largest make up roughly a sixth of the sample. The specimen sequenced was PBMCs. These receptors were collected from a man aged 35 to 55 in good health and CMV-seropositive.

On this clone: The CDR3 does not end in the conserved phenylalanine or tryptophan, so this is likely a read error. The DNA is omitted, as the CDR3 cannot be located on it reliably, and the CDR3 follows TCRdb's listing. The chain uses TRBV18 and TRBJ2-4; TRBD2, the D gene given by the table, was not confirmed from the DNA. Germline CDR1 is KGHSH and CDR2 is LQKENI. The CDR3 is 16 residues long, ends included. This CDR3 reads CASSSAPDPGLAGVNV.

The V and J genes are TRBV29-1 and TRBJ2-5; 9 positions match TRBD1. CDR1 is SQVTM, CDR2 ANQGSEA, per germline. Trimming cost V 3 bases and J 2 bases; bases outside gene matches: 4. There are 14 residues in the CDR3. The DNA for the CDR3 is TGCAGCGTTGATTGGGGACAGGGACAAGAGACCCAGTACTTC. Translation: CSVDWGQGQETQYF.

The chain recombines TRBV5-1 with TRBJ1-2; TRBD1 aligns across 8 bases. Trimming at V came to 4 bases and at J to 5 bases, leaving 10 bases not matched to a gene. This CDR3 contains 15 residues. Germline V CDR1 and CDR2: SGHRS, YFSETQ. The CDR3 reads CASSLTGTGEYGYTF. CDR3 nucleotide sequence: TGCGCCAGCAGCCTGACTGGGACAGGCGAATATGGCTACACCTTC.

This clone was counted only a few times. The chain employs TRBV29-1 and TRBJ2-3, with 7 bases identical to TRBD1. V gave up 6 bases and J gave up 1 base; unmatched junction bases: 7. The CDR3 consists of 14 residues. Looked up from germline, CDR1 is SQVTM and CDR2 is ANQGSEA. CDR3 DNA sequence: TGCAGCGTGCTGGGACAGCTAGGCACAGATACGCAGTATTTT. Its protein product is CSVLGQLGTDTQYF.

The gene calls are TRBV28 and TRBJ2-5; TRBD2 matches 12 bases. Germline values: CDR1 MDHEN, CDR2 SYDVKM. This CDR3 has 14 residues. V trimming: 7 bases; J trimming: 5 bases; junction bases outside the gene matches: 5. In DNA form, the CDR3 reads TGTGCCAGCAACCCTAGCGGGAGGGGGGAGACCCAGTACTTC. Encoded protein: CASNPSGRGETQYF.

This chain uses TRBV19 with TRBJ2-1, with 14 positions matching TRBD2. The germline gives CDR1 LNHDA, CDR2 SQIVND (reference sequence). This CDR3 has 19 amino acids. With 5 bases clipped from V and 5 bases from J, the junction kept 14 bases outside the gene matches. DNA of the CDR3: TGTGCCAGTAGTCACAGGGGACTAGCGGGAGAAACCCGAAACAATGAGCAGTTCTTC. The encoded protein is CASSHRGLAGETRNNEQFF.

The sample holds a few counts of this clone. The rearrangement uses TRBV7-8 and TRBJ2-5; perhaps TRBD1 as D (5 bases). The CDR3 covers 15 residues. Between the trimmed V and J ends, which lost 1 base and 1 base, there was a span of 10 bases. Germline V lookup: CDR1 SGHVS, CDR2 FQNEAQ. Here the CDR3 DNA reads TGTGCCAGCAGCTTAGGACAGACACTCCAAGAGACCCAGTACTTC. Translated: CASSLGQTLQETQYF.

V usage is TRBV6-5 and J usage is TRBJ1-2; D unclear. Germline V CDR1 and CDR2: MNHEY, SVGAGI. Trimming took 8 bases from V and 8 from J, leaving 21 bases between them. This CDR3 contains 14 residues. In nucleotides, the CDR3 is TGTGCCAGCCGCCCTACGGAAAGAGCGGGGGGCTACACCTTC. It is translated as CASRPTERAGGYTF.

This sequence joins TRBV4-2 and TRBJ2-3; D remains ambiguous. Germline lookup yields CDR1 LGHNA and CDR2 YNFKEQ. The CDR3 sequence is 14 residues long. Trimming took 2 bases from V and 8 from J, leaving 14 bases between them. The CDR3 region has the DNA TGTGCCAGCAGCCAAAAGGCCAGTGGAGCTACGCAGTATTTT. It is translated as CASSQKASGATQYF.

This clone was seen more than once but under ten times. The chain recombines TRBV6-5 with TRBJ2-1, with a possible D match to TRBD2 (5 bases). The CDR3 extends over 15 amino acids. V was cut by 7 bases and J by 3 bases, with 16 bases left in between. Germline V gene sequence: CDR1 MNHEY, CDR2 SVGAGI. The CDR3 protein is CASTKDWNNYNEQFF. For the CDR3, the DNA is TGTGCCAGCACCAAGGACTGGAATAACTACAATGAGCAGTTCTTC.

This clone was recorded at least ten times. J is TRBJ2-2 and V is TRBV15, with 13 bases lining up with TRBD2. The CDR3 runs 16 residues. Germline V gene sequence: CDR1 LNHNV, CDR2 YYDKDF (reference sequence). The junction had 4 bases not matched to a gene; V was cut back by 4 bases and J by 5 bases. The CDR3 DNA follows: TGTGCCACCAGCATTGGACTAGCGGGAGAAACCGGGGAGCTGTTTTTT. The encoded protein is CATSIGLAGETGELFF.

This clone was counted only a few times. The J gene is TRBJ2-2, the V gene TRBV13; TRBD1 is a possible D gene (6 bases). V lost 0 bases to trimming and J lost 6 bases, with 11 bases between them. Germline V gene lookup returns CDR1 PRHDT and CDR2 FYEKMQ (reference sequence). This CDR3 is built from 15 residues. Written as DNA, the CDR3 is TGTGCCAGCAGCTTAGGCAGGGGTTTGCCCGGGGAGCTGTTTTTT. Translation gives CASSLGRGLPGELFF.

The CDR3 region is CASSGTGGRTDTQYF. CDR3 DNA: TGTGCCAGCAGCGGCACAGGGGGGAGGACAGATACGCAGTATTTT. The rearrangement links TRBV6-1 to TRBJ2-3, with TRBD1 matching 8 bases. The V gene end was trimmed by 6 bases and the J gene end by 3 bases; junction bases not matched to a gene: 8. Germline V CDR1 and CDR2: MNHNS, SASEGT. CDR3 length: 15 residues.

This clone was seen a few times. The genes are TRBV29-1 and TRBJ2-6; a weak D match, TRBD1 (5 bases). Per germline, CDR1 SQVTM and CDR2 ANQGSEA. This CDR3 is 14 amino acids long. V was shortened by 4 bases and J by 0 bases, with 7 bases between the two germline ends. This CDR3 is CSVGDSSGANVLTF. The CDR3 DNA is TGCAGCGTTGGAGACAGCTCTGGGGCCAACGTCCTGACTTTC. Supplemented by reference TRBV29-1 and TRBJ2-6, the full variable domain reads SAVISQKPSRDICQRGTSLTIQCQVDSQVTMMFWYRQQPGQSLTLIATANQGSEATYESGFVIDKFPISRPNLTFSTLTVSNMSPEDSSIYLCSVGDSSGANVLTFGAGSRLTVL.

V usage is TRBV30 and J usage is TRBJ2-7; D is perhaps TRBD1 (7 bases). The CDR3 is 12 amino acids. Looked up from germline, CDR1 is GTSNPN and CDR2 is SVGIG (reference sequence). V lost 5 bases, J lost 4 bases, and 12 bases lay in between. CDR3 bases: TGTGCCTGGGCGGGACAGACATACGAGCAGTACTTC. Translating gives CAWAGQTYEQYF.

This clone has only a few counts. The chain links TRBV29-1 to TRBJ2-2; D is possibly TRBD1 (5 bases). Trimming removed 8 bases at V and 0 bases at J, with 10 bases between. The CDR3 totals 13 residues. CDR1 SQVTM and CDR2 ANQGSEA come from the germline V gene. The CDR3 DNA reads as TGCAGCTTTACAGGATCGAACACCGGGGAGCTGTTTTTT. Translation: CSFTGSNTGELFF.

This clone was picked up a small number of times. The gene calls are TRBV5-8 and TRBJ2-1; D call uncertain. Germline V gene data show CDR1 as SGHTS and CDR2 as YDEGEE. The CDR3 totals 14 residues. V lost 6 bases to trimming and J lost 9 bases, with 19 bases between them. The CDR3 is CASTNGGLRLEQFF. As DNA, the CDR3 is TGTGCCAGCACCAACGGCGGTCTCCGCCTTGAGCAGTTCTTC.

The J gene is TRBJ2-2, the V gene TRBV9; possible D gene TRBD1, 5 bases. The CDR3 spans 14 residues. Trimming cost V 4 bases and J 7 bases, with 14 bases left between them. Germline CDR1 is SGDLS and CDR2 is YYNGEE. The CDR3 loop reads CASSFSLQGGELFF. Here the CDR3 DNA reads TGTGCCAGCAGCTTTAGTCTCCAGGGCGGGGAGCTGTTTTTT.

This clone turned up a few times. This rearrangement joins TRBV13 to TRBJ1-2, with D perhaps matching TRBD1 (6 bases). The CDR3 runs 15 residues. Trimming left V 5 bases short and J 1 base short, with 14 bases between. Germline loops: CDR1 PRHDT, CDR2 FYEKMQ (reference sequence). CDR3 sequence reads: CASSTGQNNNYGYTF. The CDR3 DNA reads TGTGCCAGCAGCACTGGACAGAATAATAACTATGGCTACACCTTC.

This clone was seen only a few times. The germline gene is not matched at one end of the junction; a read error may be the cause. This chain connects TRBV28 to TRBJ2-6, with D maybe TRBD2 (6 bases). Germline V gene data show CDR1 as MDHEN and CDR2 as SYDVKM. The CDR3 has 16 residues. In DNA form, the CDR3 reads TGTACCAGCAGGAGCTGGGGGGACTCTGGGGCCAACGTCCTGACTTTC. It translates to CTSRSWGDSGANVLTF.

This clone was seen a few times. The chain is built from TRBV28 and TRBJ1-2; D might be TRBD1 (5 bases). This CDR3 comprises 13 residues. Per germline, CDR1 MDHEN and CDR2 SYDVKM. The V gene lost 8 bases and the J gene lost 5 bases, with 15 bases spanning the gap. The CDR3 nucleotides read TGTGCCAGCCGCACTGGGGCGCTATATGGCTACACCTTC. It encodes CASRTGALYGYTF.

V and J are TRBV6-4 and TRBJ2-2; 7 bases agree with TRBD1. The CDR3 has 14 residues. Trimming cost V 6 bases and J 3 bases; bases outside gene matches: 4. Germline V gene sequence: CDR1 MRHNA, CDR2 SNTAGT. CDR3 in amino acids: CASRPDRDTGELFF. DNA for the CDR3: TGTGCCAGCAGACCCGACAGGGACACCGGGGAGCTGTTTTTT.

This chain joins TRBV29-1 and TRBJ2-7, with 9 bases matching TRBD1. After removal of 6 bases from V and 2 bases from J, the junction contained 5 bases not matched to a gene. The germline CDR1 and CDR2 sequences are SQVTM and ANQGSEA. The CDR3 has 13 amino acids. In DNA form, the CDR3 reads TGCAGCGTGGAGGACAGGGGTACCTACGAGCAGTACTTC. Residues: CSVEDRGTYEQYF.